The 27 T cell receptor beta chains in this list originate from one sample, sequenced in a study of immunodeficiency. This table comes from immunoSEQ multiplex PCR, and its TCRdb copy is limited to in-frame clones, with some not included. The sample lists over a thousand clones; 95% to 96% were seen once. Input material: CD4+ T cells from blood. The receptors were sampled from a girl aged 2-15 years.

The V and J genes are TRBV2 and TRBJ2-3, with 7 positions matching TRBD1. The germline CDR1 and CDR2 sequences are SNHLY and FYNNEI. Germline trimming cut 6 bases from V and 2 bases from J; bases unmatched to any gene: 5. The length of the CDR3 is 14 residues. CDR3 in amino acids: CASSRDSYTDTQYF. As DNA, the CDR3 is TGTGCCAGCAGCCGGGACAGCTACACAGATACGCAGTATTTT.

The CDR3 DNA reads as TGTGCCAGCAGTCCCAGGGGCAATCAGCCCCAGCATTTT. Protein product: CASSPRGNQPQHF. This sequence joins TRBV12-3 or TRBV12-4 and TRBJ1-5, with D perhaps matching TRBD1 (5 bases). The ends were cut back, 5 bases at V and 2 bases at J, with 7 bases in the middle. This CDR3 region has 13 residues.

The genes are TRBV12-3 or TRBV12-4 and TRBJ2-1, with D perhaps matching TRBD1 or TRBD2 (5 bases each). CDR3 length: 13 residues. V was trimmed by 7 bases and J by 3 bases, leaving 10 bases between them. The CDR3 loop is CASNSGGYNEQFF. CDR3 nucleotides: TGTGCCAGCAATTCTGGGGGCTACAATGAGCAGTTCTTC.

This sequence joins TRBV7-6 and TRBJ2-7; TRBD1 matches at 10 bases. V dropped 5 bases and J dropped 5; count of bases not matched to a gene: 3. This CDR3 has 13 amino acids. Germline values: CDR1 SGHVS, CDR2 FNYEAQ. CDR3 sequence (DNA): TGTGCCAGCAGCCGACAGGGGGCCCACGAGCAGTACTTC. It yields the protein CASSRQGAHEQYF.

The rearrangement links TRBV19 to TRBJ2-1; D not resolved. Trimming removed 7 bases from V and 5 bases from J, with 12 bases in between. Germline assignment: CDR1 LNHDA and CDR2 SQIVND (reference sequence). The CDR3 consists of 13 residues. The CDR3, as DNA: TGTGCCAGTACCTCCGTTCCAAACAATGAGCAGTTCTTC. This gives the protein CASTSVPNNEQFF.

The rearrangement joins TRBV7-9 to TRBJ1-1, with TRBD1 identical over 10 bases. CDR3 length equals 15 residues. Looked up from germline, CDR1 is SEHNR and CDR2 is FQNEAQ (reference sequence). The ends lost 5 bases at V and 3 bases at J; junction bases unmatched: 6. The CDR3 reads CASSPRDRGYTEAFF. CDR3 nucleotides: TGTGCCAGCAGCCCGAGGGACAGGGGTTACACTGAAGCTTTCTTT.

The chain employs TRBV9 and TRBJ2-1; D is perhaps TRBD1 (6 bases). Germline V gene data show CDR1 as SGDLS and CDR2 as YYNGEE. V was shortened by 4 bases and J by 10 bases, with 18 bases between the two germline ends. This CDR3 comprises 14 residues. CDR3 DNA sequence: TGTGCCAGCAGCCAGGGACAATTTCAATCGGAGCAGTTCTTC. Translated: CASSQGQFQSEQFF.

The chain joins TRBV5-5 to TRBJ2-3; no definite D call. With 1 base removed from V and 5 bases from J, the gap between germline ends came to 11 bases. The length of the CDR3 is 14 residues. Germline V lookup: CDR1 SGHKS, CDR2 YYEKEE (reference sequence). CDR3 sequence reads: CASSLWQVGDTQYF. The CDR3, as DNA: TGTGCCAGCAGCTTGTGGCAGGTGGGAGATACGCAGTATTTT.

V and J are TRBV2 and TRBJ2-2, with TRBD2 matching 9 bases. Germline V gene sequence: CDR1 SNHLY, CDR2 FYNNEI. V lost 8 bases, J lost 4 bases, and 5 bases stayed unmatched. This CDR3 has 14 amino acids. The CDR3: CASLAGSGTGELFF. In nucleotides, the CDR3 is TGTGCCAGCCTAGCGGGATCAGGCACCGGGGAGCTGTTTTTT.

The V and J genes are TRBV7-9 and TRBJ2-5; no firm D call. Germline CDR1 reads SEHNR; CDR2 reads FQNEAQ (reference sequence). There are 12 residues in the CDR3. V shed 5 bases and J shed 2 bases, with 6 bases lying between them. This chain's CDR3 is CASSPIQETQYF. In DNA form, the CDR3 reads TGTGCCAGCAGCCCCATACAAGAGACCCAGTACTTC.

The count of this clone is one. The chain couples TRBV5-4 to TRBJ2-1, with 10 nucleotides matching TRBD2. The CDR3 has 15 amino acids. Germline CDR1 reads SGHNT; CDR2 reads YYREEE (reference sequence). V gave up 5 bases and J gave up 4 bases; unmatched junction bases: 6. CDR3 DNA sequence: TGTGCCAGCAGTAAACGACTAGCGGGTTACAATGAGCAGTTCTTC. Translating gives CASSKRLAGYNEQFF.

The CDR3 DNA follows: TGTGCCAGCAGTTCTGACCTACTCCGGCTGGAAGAGCAGTTCTTC. Translation gives CASSSDLLRLEEQFF. The V call is TRBV27, the J call TRBJ2-1; D is ambiguous. The CDR3 loop spans 15 amino acids. V lost 4 bases, J lost 10 bases, and 20 bases lay in between. Germline CDR1 is MNHEY and CDR2 is SMNVEV (reference sequence).

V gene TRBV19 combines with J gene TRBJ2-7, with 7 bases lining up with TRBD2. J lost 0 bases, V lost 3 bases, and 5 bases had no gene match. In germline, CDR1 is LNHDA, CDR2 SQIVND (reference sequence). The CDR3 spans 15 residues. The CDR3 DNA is TGTGCCAGTAGTATGAGCGGGACCGCCTCCTACGAGCAGTACTTC. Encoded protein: CASSMSGTASYEQYF. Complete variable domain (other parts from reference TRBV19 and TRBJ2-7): DGGITQSPKYLFRKEGQNVTLSCEQNLNHDAMYWYRQDPGQGLRLIYYSQIVNDFQKGDIAEGYSVSREKKESFPLTVTSAQKNPTAFYLCASSMSGTASYEQYFGPGTRLTVT.

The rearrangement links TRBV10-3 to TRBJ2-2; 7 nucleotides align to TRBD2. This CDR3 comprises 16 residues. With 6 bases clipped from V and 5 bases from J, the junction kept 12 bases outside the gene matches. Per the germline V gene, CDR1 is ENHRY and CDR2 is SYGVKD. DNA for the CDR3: TGTGCCATCAGGCCTAGGGCGGGAGTTATTACCGGGGAGCTGTTTTTT. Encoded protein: CAIRPRAGVITGELFF.

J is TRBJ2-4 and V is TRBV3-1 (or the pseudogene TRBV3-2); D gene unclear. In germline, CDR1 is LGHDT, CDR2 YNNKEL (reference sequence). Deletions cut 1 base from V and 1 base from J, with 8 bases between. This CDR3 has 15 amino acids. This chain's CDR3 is CASSQAVSAKNIQYF. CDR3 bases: TGTGCCAGCAGCCAAGCGGTTTCGGCCAAAAACATTCAGTACTTC.

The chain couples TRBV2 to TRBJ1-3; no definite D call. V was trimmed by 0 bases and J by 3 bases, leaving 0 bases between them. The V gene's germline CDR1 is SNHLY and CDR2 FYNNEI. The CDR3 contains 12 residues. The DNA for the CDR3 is TGTGCCAGCAGTGAAGCTGGAAACACCATATATTTT. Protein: CASSEAGNTIYF. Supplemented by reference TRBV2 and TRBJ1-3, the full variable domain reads EPEVTQTPSHQVTQMGQEVILRCVPISNHLYFYWYRQILGQKVEFLVSFYNNEISEKSEIFDDQFSVERPDGSNFTLKIRSTKLEDSAMYFCASSEAGNTIYFGEGSWLTVV.

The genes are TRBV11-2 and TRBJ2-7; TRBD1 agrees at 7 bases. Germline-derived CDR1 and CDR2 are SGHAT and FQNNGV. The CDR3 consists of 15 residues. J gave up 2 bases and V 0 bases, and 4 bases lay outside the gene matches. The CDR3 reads CASSLDGQVTYEQYF. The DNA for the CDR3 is TGTGCCAGCAGCTTAGACGGACAGGTCACCTACGAGCAGTACTTC.

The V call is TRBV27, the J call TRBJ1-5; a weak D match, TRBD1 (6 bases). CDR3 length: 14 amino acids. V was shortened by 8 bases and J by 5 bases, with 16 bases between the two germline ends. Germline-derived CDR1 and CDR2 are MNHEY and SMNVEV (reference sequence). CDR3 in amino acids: CASARGQRDQPQHF. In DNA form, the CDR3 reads TGTGCCAGCGCCAGGGGTCAGCGGGATCAGCCCCAGCATTTT.

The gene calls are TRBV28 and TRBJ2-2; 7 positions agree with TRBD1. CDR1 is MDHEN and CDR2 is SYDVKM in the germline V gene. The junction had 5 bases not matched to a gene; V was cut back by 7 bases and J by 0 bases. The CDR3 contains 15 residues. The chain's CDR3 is CASTPGQPNTGELFF. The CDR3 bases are TGTGCCAGCACCCCGGGACAGCCGAACACCGGGGAGCTGTTTTTT.

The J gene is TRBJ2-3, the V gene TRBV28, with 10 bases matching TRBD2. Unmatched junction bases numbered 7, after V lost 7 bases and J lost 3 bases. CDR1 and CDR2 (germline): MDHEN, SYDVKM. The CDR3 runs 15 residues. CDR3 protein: CASNLLAGVTDTQYF. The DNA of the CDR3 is TGTGCCAGCAACCTCCTAGCGGGAGTTACAGATACGCAGTATTTT. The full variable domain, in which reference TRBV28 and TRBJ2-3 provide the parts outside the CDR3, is DVKVTQSSRYLVKRTGEKVFLECVQDMDHENMFWYRQDPGLGLRLIYFSYDVKMKEKGDIPEGYSVSREKKERFSLILESASTNQTSMYLCASNLLAGVTDTQYFGPGTRLTVL.

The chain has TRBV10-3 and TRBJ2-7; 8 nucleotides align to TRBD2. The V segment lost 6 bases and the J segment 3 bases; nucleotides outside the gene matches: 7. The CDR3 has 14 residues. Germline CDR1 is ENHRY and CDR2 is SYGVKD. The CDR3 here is CAIRSGTSLYEQYF. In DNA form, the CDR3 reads TGTGCCATCAGATCCGGGACTAGTCTCTACGAGCAGTACTTC.

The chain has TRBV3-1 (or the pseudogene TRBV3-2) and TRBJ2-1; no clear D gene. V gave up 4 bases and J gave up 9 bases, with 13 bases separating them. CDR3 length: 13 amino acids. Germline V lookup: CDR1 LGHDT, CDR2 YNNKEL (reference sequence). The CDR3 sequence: CASSRAATGEQFF. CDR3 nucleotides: TGTGCCAGCAGCCGTGCTGCCACGGGTGAGCAGTTCTTC.

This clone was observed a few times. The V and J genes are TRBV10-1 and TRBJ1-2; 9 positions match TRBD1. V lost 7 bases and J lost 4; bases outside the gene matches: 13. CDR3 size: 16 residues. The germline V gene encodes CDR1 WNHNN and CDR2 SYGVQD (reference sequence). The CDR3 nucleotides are TGCGCCAGCACCAAATTCCCGGGACAGGGAGCCTATGGCTACACCTTC. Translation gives CASTKFPGQGAYGYTF.

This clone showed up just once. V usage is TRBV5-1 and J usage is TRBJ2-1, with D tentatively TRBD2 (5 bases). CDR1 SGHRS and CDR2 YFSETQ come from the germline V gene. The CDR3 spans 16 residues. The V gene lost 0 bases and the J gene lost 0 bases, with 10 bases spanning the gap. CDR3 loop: CASSLEYGSSYNEQFF. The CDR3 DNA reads TGCGCCAGCAGCTTGGAGTATGGGAGCTCCTACAATGAGCAGTTCTTC.

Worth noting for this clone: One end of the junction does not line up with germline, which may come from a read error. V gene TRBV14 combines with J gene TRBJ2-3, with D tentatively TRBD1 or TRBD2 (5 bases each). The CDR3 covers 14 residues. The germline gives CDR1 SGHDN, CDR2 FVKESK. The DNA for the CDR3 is TGTGCCAGCAGCCAGACGGGGCGTAACCCGATACCTACATTT. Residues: CASSQTGRNPIPTF.

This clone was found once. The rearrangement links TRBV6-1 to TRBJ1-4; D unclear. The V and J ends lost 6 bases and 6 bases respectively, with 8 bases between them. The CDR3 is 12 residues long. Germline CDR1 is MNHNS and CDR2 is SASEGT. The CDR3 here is CASRPFDEKLFF. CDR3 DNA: TGTGCCAGCAGACCCTTTGATGAAAAACTGTTTTTT.

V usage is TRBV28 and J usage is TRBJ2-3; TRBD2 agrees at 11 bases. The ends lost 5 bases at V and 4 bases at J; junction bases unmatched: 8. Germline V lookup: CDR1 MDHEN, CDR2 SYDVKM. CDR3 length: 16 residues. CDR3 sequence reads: CASSRLAGNAADTQYF. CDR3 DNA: TGTGCCAGCAGTAGACTAGCGGGAAATGCGGCAGATACGCAGTATTTT. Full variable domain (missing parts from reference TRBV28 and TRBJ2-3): DVKVTQSSRYLVKRTGEKVFLECVQDMDHENMFWYRQDPGLGLRLIYFSYDVKMKEKGDIPEGYSVSREKKERFSLILESASTNQTSMYLCASSRLAGNAADTQYFGPGTRLTVL.